The rows below give T cell receptor beta chains drawn from one sample of a study of shared clonotypes between healthy human individuals. TCRdb's copy holds only in-frame clones and misses some; the assay was immunoSEQ multiplex PCR. The table shows 1.6 million or so clones, with roughly 96% occurring only once. The sample consisted of naive CD4+ T cells sorted from blood. Source of these receptors: a man between 25 and 39 years old in good health. Each CDR3 is given with its conserved first and last residue. Fields, in order: V gene, J gene, clone size, D gene, CDR3 protein, CDR3 DNA. D genes are given only for firm matches. The size entry is marked missing in some rows and otherwise reads once, few, many or a size class.

TRBV29-1	TRBJ1-2	.	TRBD1	CSVPGQGDHGYTF	TGCAGCGTACCGGGACAGGGGGATCATGGCTACACCTTC
TRBV5-1	TRBJ2-7	.	TRBD1	CASRLNRDRAYEQYF	TGCGCCAGCAGACTCAACCGGGACAGAGCCTACGAGCAGTACTTC
TRBV6-1	TRBJ1-1	once	.	CASSEIPGLANTEAFF	TGTGCCAGCAGTGAAATTCCGGGGTTGGCGAACACTGAAGCTTTCTTT
TRBV27	TRBJ2-1	.	.	CASSLYWGNEQFF	TGTGCCAGCAGTTTATATTGGGGGAATGAGCAGTTCTTC
TRBV6-6	TRBJ2-7	.	.	CASSYSSPRGGYEQYF	TGTGCCAGCAGTTACTCGAGTCCCAGGGGGGGTTACGAGCAGTACTTC
TRBV27	TRBJ1-5	.	.	CASTEAVGNQPQHF	TGTGCCAGCACGGAGGCAGTAGGCAATCAGCCCCAGCATTTT
TRBV7-9	TRBJ1-1	.	.	CASRRQDTEAFF	TGTGCCAGCAGACGACAGGACACTGAAGCTTTCTTT
TRBV5-1	TRBJ2-5	.	.	CASSLWQEETQYF	TGCGCCAGCAGCTTGTGGCAGGAAGAGACCCAGTACTTC
TRBV6-5	TRBJ2-5	.	.	CASSYSIVRETQYF	TGTGCCAGCAGTTACTCGATAGTGAGGGAGACCCAGTACTTC
TRBV30	TRBJ2-7	.	TRBD1	CAWSRQGKVGYEQYF	TGTGCCTGGAGCAGACAGGGGAAGGTTGGCTACGAGCAGTACTTC
TRBV6-1	TRBJ2-6	.	.	CASSENGVSGANVLTF	TGTGCCAGCAGTGAAAATGGGGTCTCTGGGGCCAACGTCCTGACTTTC
TRBV2	TRBJ2-3	.	TRBD1	CASTGGADTQYF	TGTGCCTCGACAGGGGGAGCAGATACGCAGTATTTT
TRBV10-2	TRBJ1-5	.	TRBD1	CASSEGGGQRQPQHF	TGCGCCAGCAGTGAGGGGGGGGGACAGAGGCAGCCCCAGCATTTT
TRBV4-2	TRBJ2-7	once	TRBD1	CASSHLGTGSSAAKSIFGEQYF	TGTGCCAGCAGCCACCTCGGGACAGGGTCAAGCGCGGCGAAATCGATCTTCGGCGAGCAGTACTTC
TRBV21-1	TRBJ2-2	.	.	CASSTSPGELFF	TGTGCCAGCAGCACAAGCCCCGGGGAGCTGTTTTTT
TRBV6-5	TRBJ2-1	once	.	CASSFVGRYNEQFF	TGTGCCAGCAGTTTCGTGGGACGATACAATGAGCAGTTCTTC
TRBV18	TRBJ1-4	.	TRBD1	CASSPTNGDRDEKLFF	TGTGCCAGCTCACCTACTAATGGCGACAGGGATGAAAAACTGTTTTTT
TRBV27	TRBJ1-1	.	.	CASRRGAEAFF	TGTGCCAGCAGAAGGGGAGCTGAAGCTTTCTTT
TRBV11-2	TRBJ1-3	once	.	CASSLGESGNTIYF	TGTGCCAGCAGCTTAGGTGAATCTGGAAACACCATATATTTT
TRBV23-1	TRBJ2-7	.	.	CASSQRRDPGSYEQYF	TGCGCCAGCAGTCAAAGACGAGACCCTGGCTCCTACGAGCAGTACTTC
TRBV29-1	TRBJ2-7	.	TRBD1	CSVMNVRGRYEQYF	TGCAGCGTTATGAACGTCAGGGGGCGGTACGAGCAGTACTTC
TRBV10-2	TRBJ2-3	.	.	CASSAVVGPSTDTQYF	TGCGCCAGCAGTGCGGTAGTAGGGCCTAGCACAGATACGCAGTATTTT
TRBV2	TRBJ1-2	.	TRBD1	CASYDRGGSRYYGYTF	TGTGCCAGCTACGACAGGGGGGGATCCCGTTACTATGGCTACACCTTC
TRBV2	TRBJ2-7	.	TRBD2	CASYPNHPPLAGRQIYEQYF	TGTGCCAGCTATCCAAACCATCCCCCTTTAGCGGGACGGCAAATCTACGAGCAGTACTTC
TRBV5-1	TRBJ2-4	.	.	CASSLEQYENIQYF	TGCGCCAGCAGCTTGGAACAGTACGAAAACATTCAGTACTTC
TRBV18	TRBJ2-6	.	.	CASSPTQGGSGANVLTF	TGTGCCAGCTCACCGACACAGGGTGGATCTGGGGCCAACGTCCTGACTTTC
TRBV6-5	TRBJ2-1	.	.	CASSSGFAYNEQFF	TGTGCCAGCAGTTCGGGATTCGCCTACAATGAGCAGTTCTTC
TRBV5-8	TRBJ2-7	.	.	CASSLGGPYEQYF	TGTGCCAGCAGCTTGGGGGGCCCCTACGAGCAGTACTTC
TRBV19	TRBJ2-7	.	TRBD1	CASTPTGLVYEQYF	TGTGCCAGTACCCCGACAGGGTTGGTCTACGAGCAGTACTTC
TRBV15	TRBJ1-1	.	.	CATSRDTGTYTEAFF	TGTGCCACCAGCAGAGATACAGGGACGTACACTGAAGCTTTCTTT
TRBV11-2	TRBJ2-5	.	TRBD2	CASSSHYGLAGEETQYF	TGTGCCAGCAGCTCACATTACGGACTAGCGGGAGAAGAGACCCAGTACTTC
TRBV7-2	TRBJ2-7	.	.	CASRMQPLGTSYEQYF	TGTGCCAGCAGGATGCAGCCTTTGGGAACCTCCTACGAGCAGTACTTC
TRBV5-1	TRBJ2-3	.	TRBD1	CASSPGQGSDTQYF	TGCGCCAGCAGCCCGGGACAGGGGTCAGATACGCAGTATTTT
TRBV28	TRBJ1-1	.	.	CASSLAGFMNTEAFF	TGTGCCAGCAGTTTGGCCGGTTTCATGAACACTGAAGCTTTCTTT
TRBV5-1	TRBJ2-5	.	TRBD1	CASSLGQGGETQYF	TGCGCCAGCAGCTTGGGACAGGGTGGAGAGACCCAGTACTTC
TRBV19	TRBJ1-5	.	.	CASSIGEFSNQPQHF	TGTGCCAGTAGTATAGGAGAATTTAGCAATCAGCCCCAGCATTTT
TRBV30	TRBJ2-7	.	.	CAWSVVGSGEQYF	TGTGCCTGGAGTGTCGTCGGGAGCGGCGAGCAGTACTTC
TRBV5-6	TRBJ2-7	.	.	CASSLDRIAYEQYF	TGTGCCAGCAGCTTGGACAGGATCGCGTACGAGCAGTACTTC
TRBV18	TRBJ2-7	.	.	CASSTDRRDEQYF	TGTGCCAGCTCAACGGACAGGAGGGACGAGCAGTACTTC
TRBV28	TRBJ1-5	.	.	CASSLGQGMTQPQHF	TGTGCCAGCAGTTTGGGTCAGGGGATGACTCAGCCCCAGCATTTT
TRBV5-1	TRBJ2-1	.	.	CASSLDGQSSYNEQFF	TGCGCCAGCAGCTTGGACGGGCAAAGCTCCTACAATGAGCAGTTCTTC
TRBV7-3	TRBJ1-1	many	.	CASSLRAFVNTEAFF	TGTGCCAGCAGCTTAAGGGCATTCGTGAACACTGAAGCTTTCTTT
TRBV5-1	TRBJ2-7	.	.	CASSLHFGGDEQYF	TGCGCCAGCAGCTTGCATTTTGGAGGCGACGAGCAGTACTTC
TRBV4-1	TRBJ2-3	.	.	CASSPRLRVQDTQYF	TGCGCCAGCAGCCCTCGACTACGGGTCCAGGATACGCAGTATTTT
TRBV10-1	TRBJ2-2	.	TRBD1	CASSPTRTGATGELFF	TGCGCCAGCAGTCCGACCAGGACAGGGGCCACCGGGGAGCTGTTTTTT
TRBV2	TRBJ2-3	.	.	CASSEIGRTAQYF	TGTGCCAGCAGTGAAATTGGTCGGACAGCACAGTATTTT
TRBV5-1	TRBJ1-1	.	.	CASSLVRGRDTEAFF	TGCGCCAGCAGCTTGGTACGGGGGCGCGACACTGAAGCTTTCTTT
TRBV28	TRBJ2-7	.	TRBD2	CASSGMTGLADEQYF	TGTGCCAGCAGCGGGATGACCGGACTAGCCGACGAGCAGTACTTC
TRBV19	TRBJ1-5	.	TRBD1	CASSWDSNQPQHF	TGTGCCAGTAGTTGGGACAGTAATCAGCCCCAGCATTTT
TRBV14	TRBJ1-1	.	.	CASSQKRNTEAFF	TGTGCCAGCAGCCAAAAAAGGAACACTGAAGCTTTCTTT
TRBV5-4	TRBJ2-1	once	TRBD2	CASSFAAGAYNEQFF	TGTGCCAGCAGCTTCGCGGCGGGAGCCTACAATGAGCAGTTCTTC
TRBV7-9	TRBJ2-2	.	.	CASSLADGGGTGELFF	TGTGCCAGCAGCTTAGCAGACGGAGGTGGCACCGGGGAGCTGTTTTTT
TRBV10-3	TRBJ2-7	.	TRBD1	CAIQGQGTTYEQYF	TGTGCCATCCAGGGACAGGGGACAACCTACGAGCAGTACTTC
TRBV6-1	TRBJ2-1	.	.	CASSTGSYNEQFF	TGTGCCAGCTCAACAGGCTCCTACAATGAGCAGTTCTTC